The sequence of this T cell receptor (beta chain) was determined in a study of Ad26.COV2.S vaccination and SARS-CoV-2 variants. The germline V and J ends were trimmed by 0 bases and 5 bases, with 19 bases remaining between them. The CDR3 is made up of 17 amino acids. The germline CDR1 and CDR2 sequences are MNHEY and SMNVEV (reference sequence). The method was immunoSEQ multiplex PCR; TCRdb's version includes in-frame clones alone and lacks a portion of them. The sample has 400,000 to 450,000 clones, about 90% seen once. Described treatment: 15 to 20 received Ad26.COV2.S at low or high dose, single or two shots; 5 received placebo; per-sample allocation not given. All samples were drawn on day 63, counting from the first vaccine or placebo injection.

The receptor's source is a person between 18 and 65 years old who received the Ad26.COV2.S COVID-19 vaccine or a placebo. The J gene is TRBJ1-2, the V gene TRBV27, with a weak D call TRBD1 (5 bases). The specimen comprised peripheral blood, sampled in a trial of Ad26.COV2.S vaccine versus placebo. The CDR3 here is CASSLSGQGGFRYGYTF. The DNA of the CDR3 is TGTGCCAGCAGTTTATCAGGACAAGGCGGTTTCAGATATGGCTACACCTTC.